Detailed here is one T cell receptor (beta chain). Its target is not known. The data stem from a study of identical twins. General study findings and limits: The conclusions drew on cross-sectional statistical analysis instead of tracking the same donors.

TCRdb reanalysed the 5' RACE reads using MiXCR and keeps one entry per CDR3 protein. The data hold around 250,000 distinct CDR3 sequences, with about 9% observed a single time. Germline-derived CDR1 and CDR2 are SGHVS and FNYEAQ. The CDR3 totals 12 residues. The V end lost 1 base, the J end lost 7 bases, and 7 bases lay between the germline ends. In addition, the sample was reused for a study of yellow fever vaccine responses in identical twins.

The chain joins TRBV7-6 to TRBJ1-2; D uncertain. Specimen: CD8+ T cells sorted from blood. This clonotype originated in a woman between 18 and 30 years old in good health. CDR3 amino acids: CASSLGALGYTF. CDR3 coding DNA: TGTGCCAGCAGCTTAGGGGCGCTTGGCTACACCTTC. Full variable domain (missing parts from reference TRBV7-6 and TRBJ1-2): GAGVSQSPRYKVTKRGQDVALRCDPISGHVSLYWYRQALGQGPEFLTYFNYEAQQDKSGLPNDRFSAERPEGSISTLTIQRTEQRDSAMYRCASSLGALGYTFGSGTRLTVV.